These 25 T cell receptor beta chains were all obtained from the same sample, sequenced in a study of blood T cell repertoires in COVID-19. Profiled with immunoSEQ multiplex PCR; TCRdb holds only in-frame clones, not every one. The sample comprises approximately 220,000 clones, around 80% of which are singletons, and around 9.3% rests with the top ten. Sequences were obtained from peripheral blood. Source of these receptors: a woman of 80 years or more with acute or convalescent COVID-19.

The J gene is TRBJ1-1, the V gene TRBV11-3, with D possibly being TRBD1 (5 bases). The V gene lost 2 bases and the J gene lost 3 bases, with 10 bases spanning the gap. This CDR3 is built from 14 residues. Per the germline V gene, CDR1 is SGHNT and CDR2 is YENEEA. The CDR3 DNA reads TGTGCCAGCAGCTTACAGGGAGGGGACACTGAAGCTTTCTTT. This sequence encodes CASSLQGGDTEAFF.

The chain joins TRBV28 to TRBJ1-2, with TRBD1 matching over 9 bases. Germline lookup yields CDR1 MDHEN and CDR2 SYDVKM. The CDR3 extends over 14 amino acids. V shed 2 bases and J 6 bases; nucleotides not matched to a gene: 4. This chain's CDR3 is CASSLPGTGNGYTF. As DNA, the CDR3 is TGTGCCAGCAGTTTACCCGGGACAGGGAATGGCTACACCTTC.

The chain is built from TRBV4-1 and TRBJ2-3, with D tentatively TRBD2 (5 bases). Deletions cut 4 bases from V and 1 base from J, with 18 bases between. Germline-derived CDR1 and CDR2 are MGHRA and YSYEKL. CDR3 length: 17 residues. The CDR3 DNA reads as TGCGCCAGCAGCCCCCTCGGCGGAGGAAGTGGCACAGATACGCAGTATTTT. Translation: CASSPLGGGSGTDTQYF.

This chain connects TRBV3-1 (or the pseudogene TRBV3-2) to TRBJ1-2; D ambiguous. Trimming removed 4 bases from V and 1 base from J, with 7 bases in between. The CDR3 covers 13 residues. Looked up from germline, CDR1 is LGHDT and CDR2 is YNNKEL (reference sequence). This CDR3 reads CASSLHVNYGYTF. CDR3 nucleotides: TGTGCCAGCAGCCTACATGTTAACTATGGCTACACCTTC.

V gene TRBV14 combines with J gene TRBJ1-3; D may be TRBD1 (6 bases). The germline gives CDR1 SGHDN, CDR2 FVKESK. Trimming took 3 bases from V and 4 from J, leaving 19 bases between them. This CDR3 comprises 17 residues. The CDR3 loop reads CASSHLRTANGGNTIYF. The CDR3 DNA is TGTGCCAGCAGCCATTTGAGGACAGCGAATGGAGGAAACACCATATATTTT.

The chain carries TRBV15 and TRBJ1-2, with D unresolved. The CDR3 length is 14 residues. Germline V gene lookup returns CDR1 LNHNV and CDR2 YYDKDF (reference sequence). The V gene lost 2 bases and the J gene lost 3 bases, with 10 bases spanning the gap. The CDR3 region has the DNA TGTGCCACCAGCAGACAGACAAACGACTATGGCTACACCTTC. Translating it yields CATSRQTNDYGYTF.

This clone was picked up a small number of times. V and J are TRBV14 and TRBJ1-2; D possibly corresponds to TRBD1 (6 bases). The V gene lost 1 base and the J gene lost 5 bases, with 11 bases spanning the gap. CDR1 is SGHDN and CDR2 is FVKESK in the germline V gene. CDR3 size: 14 residues. The CDR3 reads CASSQVGQWYGYTF. Here the CDR3 DNA reads TGTGCCAGCAGCCAAGTAGGACAGTGGTATGGCTACACCTTC.

The chain uses TRBV27 and TRBJ1-1; D remains ambiguous. Per the germline V gene, CDR1 is MNHEY and CDR2 is SMNVEV (reference sequence). V was trimmed by 6 bases and J by 0 bases, leaving 8 bases between them. The CDR3 contains 13 residues. CDR3: CASRKTMNTEAFF. The DNA for the CDR3 is TGTGCCAGCAGAAAGACTATGAACACTGAAGCTTTCTTT.

This clone has just one count. The genes are TRBV10-3 and TRBJ1-2; 8 bases line up with TRBD1. Germline assignment: CDR1 ENHRY and CDR2 SYGVKD. The V gene end was trimmed by 0 bases and the J gene end by 6 bases; junction bases not matched to a gene: 3. The CDR3 has 14 amino acids. The CDR3 DNA is TGTGCCATCAGTGAGTCGGCAGGGGGCGATGGCTACACCTTC. Protein product: CAISESAGGDGYTF.

The CDR3 bases are TGTGCCTGGAGTCAACCGGGACAGGGAGGGAATGGCTACACCTTC. Amino acid sequence: CAWSQPGQGGNGYTF. The J gene is TRBJ1-2, the V gene TRBV30; 9 bases fit TRBD1. CDR1 GTSNPN and CDR2 SVGIG come from the germline V gene (reference sequence). V shed 2 bases and J 6 bases; nucleotides not matched to a gene: 10. The CDR3 extends over 15 amino acids.

V and J are TRBV29-1 and TRBJ2-1; 11 nucleotides agree with TRBD2. The ends lost 6 bases at V and 9 bases at J; junction bases unmatched: 13. The germline V gene has CDR1 SQVTM and CDR2 ANQGSEA. CDR3 length: 15 residues. CDR3 coding DNA: TGCAGCGTGGCGGGGGGACTAGCGGCCCCCTTTGAGCAGTTCTTC. Translating it yields CSVAGGLAAPFEQFF.

The chain is built from TRBV19 and TRBJ1-2, with D possibly TRBD1 on 6 matching bases. Germline assignment: CDR1 LNHDA and CDR2 SQIVND (reference sequence). The CDR3 totals 12 residues. V was cut by 6 bases and J by 7 bases, with 12 bases left in between. DNA of the CDR3: TGTGCCAGTAGGGAAGGGGGACGTGGCTACACCTTC. Protein: CASREGGRGYTF.

The chain uses TRBV7-6 and TRBJ2-5; 7 bases are shared with TRBD1. Germline V CDR1 and CDR2: SGHVS, FNYEAQ. The CDR3 runs to 13 residues. V lost 2 bases and J lost 7; bases outside the gene matches: 4. In DNA, the CDR3 is TGTGCCAGCAGCTTAAGGCAGGGGGTGACCCAGTACTTC. Translation gives CASSLRQGVTQYF. The full variable domain, rest sourced from reference TRBV7-6 and TRBJ2-5, is GAGVSQSPRYKVTKRGQDVALRCDPISGHVSLYWYRQALGQGPEFLTYFNYEAQQDKSGLPNDRFSAERPEGSISTLTIQRTEQRDSAMYRCASSLRQGVTQYFGPGTRLLVL.

V usage is TRBV4-1 and J usage is TRBJ2-3, with TRBD2 identical over 7 bases. Germline lookup yields CDR1 MGHRA and CDR2 YSYEKL. The V gene end was trimmed by 5 bases and the J gene end by 4 bases; junction bases not matched to a gene: 12. CDR3 length equals 16 residues. This CDR3 is CASSYREAGTADTQYF. CDR3 sequence (DNA): TGCGCCAGCAGCTACCGCGAAGCGGGAACGGCAGATACGCAGTATTTT.

The rearrangement links TRBV19 to TRBJ1-1; 7 bases line up with TRBD1. Germline CDR1 and CDR2: LNHDA and SQIVND (reference sequence). This CDR3 region has 14 residues. Trimming removed 3 bases from V and 5 bases from J; junction bases left unmatched: 6. The CDR3 is CASSILRTGTEAFF. The CDR3 region has the DNA TGTGCCAGTAGTATCCTCCGGACAGGTACTGAAGCTTTCTTT. The variable domain in full, completed from reference TRBV19 and TRBJ1-1, reads DGGITQSPKYLFRKEGQNVTLSCEQNLNHDAMYWYRQDPGQGLRLIYYSQIVNDFQKGDIAEGYSVSREKKESFPLTVTSAQKNPTAFYLCASSILRTGTEAFFGQGTRLTVV.

The chain links TRBV28 to TRBJ2-3; 7 bases are a match to TRBD1. The V segment lost 5 bases and the J segment 2 bases; nucleotides outside the gene matches: 10. The CDR3 spans 16 residues. Germline lookup yields CDR1 MDHEN and CDR2 SYDVKM. CDR3 in DNA: TGTGCCAGCAGTATCAGGGACAGCGTTCTCACAGATACGCAGTATTTT. It is translated as CASSIRDSVLTDTQYF.

This clone has a handful of counts. This rearrangement joins TRBV7-9 to TRBJ1-4, with D maybe TRBD1 (6 bases). This CDR3 is built from 15 residues. Trimming left V 6 bases short and J 5 bases short, with 16 bases between. Germline-derived CDR1 and CDR2 are SEHNR and FQNEAQ (reference sequence). The CDR3 loop is CASRDDRQLNEKLFF. The CDR3 DNA is TGTGCCAGCAGGGATGACAGGCAGTTGAATGAAAAACTGTTTTTT.

The V and J genes are TRBV9 and TRBJ2-7; 8 positions agree with TRBD1. V shed 4 bases and J 7 bases; nucleotides not matched to a gene: 13. Germline values: CDR1 SGDLS, CDR2 YYNGEE. This CDR3 is 15 amino acids long. For the CDR3, the DNA is TGTGCCAGCAGCCCTAGACAGGGGAGTGGTAGGGAGCAGTACTTC. The encoded protein is CASSPRQGSGREQYF.

For the CDR3, the DNA is TGTGCCAGTATTGGGCTAGCGGGAGGGCCCCTTACGCAGTATTTT. This codes for CASIGLAGGPLTQYF. The chain employs TRBV19 and TRBJ2-3; TRBD2 matches at 12 bases. J lost 8 bases, V lost 7 bases, and 10 bases had no gene match. The CDR3 is 15 amino acids. The germline gives CDR1 LNHDA, CDR2 SQIVND (reference sequence).

The rearrangement joins TRBV30 to TRBJ1-2; D call uncertain. CDR3 length: 14 residues. V was pared by 0 bases and J by 5 bases, with 13 bases between. Germline assignment: CDR1 GTSNPN and CDR2 SVGIG (reference sequence). This chain's CDR3 is CAWSVGLTQYGYTF. CDR3 sequence (DNA): TGTGCCTGGAGTGTTGGGCTTACCCAATATGGCTACACCTTC.

Only a few counts were recorded for this clone. One end of the junction varies from germline; a read error may be responsible. V gene TRBV11-3 combines with J gene TRBJ1-2; no firm D call. Germline V gene lookup returns CDR1 SGHNT and CDR2 YENEEA. The CDR3 loop spans 10 amino acids. CDR3 nucleotide sequence: TGTGCCAGCAGCTTAAGTAAGACTTACTTC. Translation: CASSLSKTYF.

This rearrangement joins TRBV7-8 to TRBJ2-1; TRBD2 matches at 11 bases. CDR1 and CDR2 from the germline V gene are SGHVS and FQNEAQ. The V and J ends lost 5 bases and 3 bases, in that order; junction bases with no gene match: 9. The CDR3 totals 17 residues. The CDR3 sequence: CASSPRGLADDYNEQFF. The DNA for the CDR3 is TGTGCCAGCAGCCCAAGGGGACTAGCGGACGACTACAATGAGCAGTTCTTC.

This clone was counted a few times. V gene TRBV19 combines with J gene TRBJ2-3; D not resolved. The CDR3 covers 13 residues. Germline V gene lookup returns CDR1 LNHDA and CDR2 SQIVND (reference sequence). V was clipped by 1 base and J by 5 bases, with 7 bases between them. CDR3 in DNA: TGTGCCAGTAGTATAGGAAGGAGAGATACGCAGTATTTT. Translation: CASSIGRRDTQYF.

This clone was seen just once. This sequence joins TRBV2 and TRBJ2-7; tentatively, D is TRBD1 (6 bases). V shed 8 bases and J shed 2 bases, with 13 bases lying between them. Germline V gives CDR1 SNHLY, CDR2 FYNNEI. The CDR3 runs to 13 residues. The CDR3 DNA is TGTGCCAGCTCAGGGGAAGTTGCCTACGAGCAGTACTTC. Protein: CASSGEVAYEQYF.

CDR3 in amino acids: CASRDSMSSYNEQFF. The CDR3 DNA sequence: TGTGCCAGCAGGGACTCGATGAGCTCCTACAATGAGCAGTTCTTC. This chain connects TRBV2 to TRBJ2-1, with TRBD2 as a possible D gene (5 bases). The V end was cut by 6 bases, the J end by 0 bases, with 12 bases between. The CDR3 is 15 residues long. Germline V gene sequence: CDR1 SNHLY, CDR2 FYNNEI.